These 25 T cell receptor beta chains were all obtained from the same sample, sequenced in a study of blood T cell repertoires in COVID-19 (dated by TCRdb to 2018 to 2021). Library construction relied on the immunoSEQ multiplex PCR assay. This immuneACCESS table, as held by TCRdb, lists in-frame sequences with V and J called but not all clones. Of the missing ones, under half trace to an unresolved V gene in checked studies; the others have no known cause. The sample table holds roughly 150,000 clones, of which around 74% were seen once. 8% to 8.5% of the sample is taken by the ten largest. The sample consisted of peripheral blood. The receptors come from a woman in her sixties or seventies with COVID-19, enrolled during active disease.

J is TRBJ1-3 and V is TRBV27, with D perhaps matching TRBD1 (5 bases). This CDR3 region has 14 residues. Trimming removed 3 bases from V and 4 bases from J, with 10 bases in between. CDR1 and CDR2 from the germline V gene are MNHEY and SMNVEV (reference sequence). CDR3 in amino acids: CASSFVGPGNTIYF. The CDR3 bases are TGTGCCAGCAGTTTCGTGGGGCCGGGAAACACCATATATTTT.

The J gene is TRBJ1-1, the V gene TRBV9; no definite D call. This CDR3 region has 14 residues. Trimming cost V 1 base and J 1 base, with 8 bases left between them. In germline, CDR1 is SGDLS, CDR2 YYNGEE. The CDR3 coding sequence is TGTGCCAGCAGCGTAAGTCCCGGGAACACTGAAGCTTTCTTT. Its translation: CASSVSPGNTEAFF.

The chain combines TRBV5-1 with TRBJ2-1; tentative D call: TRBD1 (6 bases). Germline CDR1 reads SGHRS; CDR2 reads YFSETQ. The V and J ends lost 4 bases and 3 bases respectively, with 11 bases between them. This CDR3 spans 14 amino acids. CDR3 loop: CASSVVGGYNEQFF. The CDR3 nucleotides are TGCGCCAGCAGCGTCGTAGGGGGCTACAATGAGCAGTTCTTC.

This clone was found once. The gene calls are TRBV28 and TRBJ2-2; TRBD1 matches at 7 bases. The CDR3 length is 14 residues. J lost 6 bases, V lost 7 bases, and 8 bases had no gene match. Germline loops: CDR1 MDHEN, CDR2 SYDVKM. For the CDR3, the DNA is TGTGCCAGCAAGAGACAGGGTATATCCGGGGAGCTGTTTTTT. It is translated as CASKRQGISGELFF.

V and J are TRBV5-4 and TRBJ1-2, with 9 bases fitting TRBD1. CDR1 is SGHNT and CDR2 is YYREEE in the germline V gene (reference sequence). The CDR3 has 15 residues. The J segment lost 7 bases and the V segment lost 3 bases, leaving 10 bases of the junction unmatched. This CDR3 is CASSSPGTGKGGYTF. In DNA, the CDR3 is TGTGCCAGCAGCTCCCCCGGGACAGGGAAGGGTGGCTACACCTTC. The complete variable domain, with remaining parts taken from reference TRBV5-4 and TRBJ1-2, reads ETGVTQSPTHLIKTRGQQVTLRCSSQSGHNTVSWYQQALGQGPQFIFQYYREEENGRGNFPPRFSGLQFPNYSSELNVNALELDDSALYLCASSSPGTGKGGYTFGSGTRLTVV.

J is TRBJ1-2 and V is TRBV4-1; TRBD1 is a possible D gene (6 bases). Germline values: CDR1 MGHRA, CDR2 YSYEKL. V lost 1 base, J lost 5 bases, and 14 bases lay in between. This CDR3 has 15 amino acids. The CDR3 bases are TGCGCCAGCAGCCAAGTTAGGACAGAGAATTATGGCTACACCTTC. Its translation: CASSQVRTENYGYTF.

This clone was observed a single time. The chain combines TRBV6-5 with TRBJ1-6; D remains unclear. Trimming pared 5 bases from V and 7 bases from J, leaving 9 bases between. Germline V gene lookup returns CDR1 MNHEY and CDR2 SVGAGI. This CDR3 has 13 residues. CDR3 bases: TGTGCCAGCAGTACCCGACACAATTCACCCCTCCACTTT. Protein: CASSTRHNSPLHF.

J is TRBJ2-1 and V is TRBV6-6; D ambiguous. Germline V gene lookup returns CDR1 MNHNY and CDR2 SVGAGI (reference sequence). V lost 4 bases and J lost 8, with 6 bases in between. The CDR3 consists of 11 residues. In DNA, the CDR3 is TGTGCCAGCAGTTTCCGGGATGAGCAGTTCTTC. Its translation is CASSFRDEQFF.

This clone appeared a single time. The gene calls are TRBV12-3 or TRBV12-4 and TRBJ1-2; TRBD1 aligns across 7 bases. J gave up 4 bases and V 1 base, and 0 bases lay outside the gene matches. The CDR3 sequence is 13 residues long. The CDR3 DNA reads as TGTGCCAGCAGTTTAGGACAGGGCTATGGCTACACCTTC. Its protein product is CASSLGQGYGYTF.

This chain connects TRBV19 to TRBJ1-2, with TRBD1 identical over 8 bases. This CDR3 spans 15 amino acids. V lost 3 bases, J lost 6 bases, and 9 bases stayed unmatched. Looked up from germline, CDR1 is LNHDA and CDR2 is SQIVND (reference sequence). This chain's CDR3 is CASSIVETGENGYTF. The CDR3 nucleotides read TGTGCCAGTAGTATCGTGGAGACAGGGGAAAATGGCTACACCTTC.

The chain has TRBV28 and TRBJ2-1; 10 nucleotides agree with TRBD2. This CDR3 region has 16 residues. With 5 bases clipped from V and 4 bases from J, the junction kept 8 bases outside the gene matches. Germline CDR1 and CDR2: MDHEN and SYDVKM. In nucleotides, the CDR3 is TGTGCCAGCAGTCCCGGACTAGCGGAGTATTACAATGAGCAGTTCTTC. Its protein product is CASSPGLAEYYNEQFF.

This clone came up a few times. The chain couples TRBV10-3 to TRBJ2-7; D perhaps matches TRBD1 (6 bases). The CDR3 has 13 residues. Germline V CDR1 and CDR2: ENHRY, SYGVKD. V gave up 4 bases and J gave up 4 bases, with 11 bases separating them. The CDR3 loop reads CAISGDRKYEQYV. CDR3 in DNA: TGTGCCATCAGTGGCGACAGGAAATACGAGCAGTACGTC.

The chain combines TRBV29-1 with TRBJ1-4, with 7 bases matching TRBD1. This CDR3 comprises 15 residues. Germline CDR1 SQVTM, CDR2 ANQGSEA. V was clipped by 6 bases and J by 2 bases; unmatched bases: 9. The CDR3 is CSVGPTGATNEKLFF. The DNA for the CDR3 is TGCAGCGTGGGGCCCACAGGGGCGACTAATGAAAAACTGTTTTTT.

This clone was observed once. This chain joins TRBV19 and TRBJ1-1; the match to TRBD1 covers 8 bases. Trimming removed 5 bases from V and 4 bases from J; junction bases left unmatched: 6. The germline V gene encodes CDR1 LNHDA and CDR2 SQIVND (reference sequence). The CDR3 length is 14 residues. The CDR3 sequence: CASSQHRGSTEAFF. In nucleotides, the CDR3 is TGTGCCAGTAGTCAGCACAGGGGGAGCACTGAAGCTTTCTTT.

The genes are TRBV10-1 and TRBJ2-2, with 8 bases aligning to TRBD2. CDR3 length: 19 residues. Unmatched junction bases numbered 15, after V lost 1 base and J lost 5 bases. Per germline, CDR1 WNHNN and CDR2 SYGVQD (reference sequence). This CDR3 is CASSEFSLSGGPGTGELFF. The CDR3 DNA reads TGCGCCAGCAGTGAGTTTAGTTTGTCGGGGGGGCCTGGGACCGGGGAGCTGTTTTTT.

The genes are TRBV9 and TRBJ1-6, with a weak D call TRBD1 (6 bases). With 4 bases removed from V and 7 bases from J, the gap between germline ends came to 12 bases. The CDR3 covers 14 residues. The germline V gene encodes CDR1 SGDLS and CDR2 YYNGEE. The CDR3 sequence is CASSLRQDNSPLHF. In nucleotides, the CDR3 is TGTGCCAGCAGCCTCCGACAGGACAATTCACCCCTCCACTTT.

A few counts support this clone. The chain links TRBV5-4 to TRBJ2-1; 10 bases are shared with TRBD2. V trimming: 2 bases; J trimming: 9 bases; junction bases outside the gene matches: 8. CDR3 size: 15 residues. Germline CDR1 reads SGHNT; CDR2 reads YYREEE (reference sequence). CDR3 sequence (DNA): TGTGCCAGCAGCTTTAAGGCTAGCGGGAGCGGTGAGCAGTTCTTC. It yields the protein CASSFKASGSGEQFF.

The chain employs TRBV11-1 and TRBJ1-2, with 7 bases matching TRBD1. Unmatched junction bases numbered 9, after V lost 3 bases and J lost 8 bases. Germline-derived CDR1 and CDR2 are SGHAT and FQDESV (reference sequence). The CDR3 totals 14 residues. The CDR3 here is CASSFTSDRIGYTF. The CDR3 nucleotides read TGTGCCAGCAGCTTCACCTCGGACAGGATAGGCTACACCTTC.

In DNA, the CDR3 is TGCGCCAGCAGCTTGGCCAAAGACGGGACTGGCTACAATGAGCAGTTCTTC. It translates to CASSLAKDGTGYNEQFF. This chain joins TRBV5-1 and TRBJ2-1, with a tentative D call TRBD2 (6 bases). Germline CDR1 is SGHRS and CDR2 is YFSETQ. V lost 0 bases and J 3 bases, leaving 16 bases between the germline ends. The CDR3 covers 17 residues.

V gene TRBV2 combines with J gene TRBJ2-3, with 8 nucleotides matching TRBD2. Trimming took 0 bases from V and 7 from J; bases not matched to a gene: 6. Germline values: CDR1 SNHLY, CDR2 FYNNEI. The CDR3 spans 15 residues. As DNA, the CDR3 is TGTGCCAGCAGTGAAGCCCGGGGGGGCTCACATACGCAGTATTTT. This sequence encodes CASSEARGGSHTQYF.

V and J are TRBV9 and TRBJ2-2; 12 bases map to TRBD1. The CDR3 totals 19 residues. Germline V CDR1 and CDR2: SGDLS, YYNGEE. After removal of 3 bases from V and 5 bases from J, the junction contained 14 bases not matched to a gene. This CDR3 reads CASSALRDRGRIGTGELFF. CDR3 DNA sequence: TGTGCCAGCAGCGCCCTCCGGGACAGGGGGCGCATCGGGACCGGGGAGCTGTTTTTT.

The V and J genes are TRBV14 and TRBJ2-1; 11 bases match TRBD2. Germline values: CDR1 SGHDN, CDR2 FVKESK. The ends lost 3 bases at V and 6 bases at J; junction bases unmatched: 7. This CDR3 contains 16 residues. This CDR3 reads CASSHLGTSGSNEQFF. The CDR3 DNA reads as TGTGCCAGCAGCCATCTGGGAACTAGCGGGAGCAATGAGCAGTTCTTC.

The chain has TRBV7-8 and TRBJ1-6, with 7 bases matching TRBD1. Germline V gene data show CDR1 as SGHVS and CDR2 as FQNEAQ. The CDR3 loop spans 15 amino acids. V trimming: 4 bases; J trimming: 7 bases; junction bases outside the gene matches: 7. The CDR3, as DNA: TGTGCCAGCAGCTCCCTGACAGGGTGGAATTCACCCCTCCACTTT. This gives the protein CASSSLTGWNSPLHF.

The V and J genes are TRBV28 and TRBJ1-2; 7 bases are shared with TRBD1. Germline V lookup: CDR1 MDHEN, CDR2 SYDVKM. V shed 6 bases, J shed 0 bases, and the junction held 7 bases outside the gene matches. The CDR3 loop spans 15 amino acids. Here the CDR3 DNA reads TGTGCCAGCAGGCCGCCGGGACAGACTAACTATGGCTACACCTTC. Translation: CASRPPGQTNYGYTF.

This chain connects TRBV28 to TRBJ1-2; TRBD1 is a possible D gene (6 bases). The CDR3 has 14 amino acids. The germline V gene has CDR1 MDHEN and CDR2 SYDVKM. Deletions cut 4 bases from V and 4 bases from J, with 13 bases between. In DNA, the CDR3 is TGTGCCAGCAGTTCACAGGGAGCTTTCTATGGCTACACCTTC. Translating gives CASSSQGAFYGYTF.